This entry is about one T cell receptor beta chain. Its antigen is as yet unknown. These data belong to a study of shared clonotypes between healthy human individuals. Study results and limitations: The researchers took only blood, and tissue repertoires probably look different. Represented diversity (both genetic and exposure-history) was limited by the small number of donors.

Naive CD8 cells lacked CD45RO, underwent positive selection for CCR7 and left out terminally differentiated effector memory CD45RA+ cells. Splitting of each subset's genomic DNA was done evenly across several immunoSEQ plates. Produced via immunoSEQ multiplex PCR; TCRdb's table is partial and in-frame only. The sample contains about 590,000 clones, roughly 95% of which appear only once. The CDR3 loop spans 14 amino acids. CDR1 and CDR2 from the germline V gene are LNHDA and SQIVND (reference sequence). V dropped 9 bases and J dropped 2 bases, with 13 bases sitting between them. The rearrangement joins TRBV19 to TRBJ2-2; no clear D. The receptor was derived from a woman between 25 and 40 years old in good health. The sequenced material came from naive CD8+ T cells sorted from blood. Here the CDR3 reads CASQTAENTGELFF. The CDR3 DNA sequence: TGTGCCAGCCAAACAGCTGAAAACACCGGGGAGCTGTTTTTT.